The 30 T cell receptor beta chains below were found in one sample sequenced in a study of T cells in tuberculosis. The data were produced by immunoSEQ multiplex PCR, yet TCRdb's version contains in-frame clones alone and is incomplete. Of some 30,000 clones in the sample, approximately 90% were seen once. Material for sequencing was PBMCs. The receptors stem from a donor aged 10 to 29 with latent tuberculosis or without tuberculosis infection. Some clones in this sample may be carry-over from other donors' samples.

The genes are TRBV10-3 and TRBJ2-7, with TRBD1 as a possible D gene (7 bases). Trimming stripped 10 bases from V and 0 bases from J, with 16 bases between. CDR3 size: 14 residues. Per germline, CDR1 ENHRY and CDR2 SYGVKD. The CDR3 protein is CATSEGTVSYEQYF. The CDR3 DNA follows: TGTGCCACCTCGGAGGGGACAGTCTCCTACGAGCAGTACTTC.

The chain carries TRBV10-3 and TRBJ1-1; D not resolved. Between the trimmed V and J ends, which lost 6 bases and 0 bases, there was a span of 8 bases. Germline V gene data show CDR1 as ENHRY and CDR2 as SYGVKD. The CDR3 spans 13 residues. The CDR3 region is CAISISLNTEAFF. As DNA, the CDR3 is TGTGCCATCAGCATTAGTCTGAACACTGAAGCTTTCTTT.

V usage is TRBV5-5 and J usage is TRBJ2-7; the D gene is possibly TRBD1 (6 bases). In germline, CDR1 is SGHKS, CDR2 YYEKEE (reference sequence). The length of the CDR3 is 15 residues. V was pared by 0 bases and J by 2 bases, with 12 bases between. The CDR3 DNA reads TGTGCCAGCAGCTTGGAAGGAGGACAGACCTACGAGCAGTACTTC. It translates to CASSLEGGQTYEQYF.

The chain employs TRBV15 and TRBJ2-3, with 8 bases identical to TRBD1. CDR3 length: 18 residues. In germline, CDR1 is LNHNV, CDR2 YYDKDF (reference sequence). V lost 5 bases to trimming and J lost 1 base; unmatched junction nucleotides: 14. The CDR3, as DNA: TGTGCCACCAGCTTCCGGGACAGGCGTGGTTGGGGCACAGATACGCAGTATTTT. It codes for CATSFRDRRGWGTDTQYF.

The chain couples TRBV7-9 to TRBJ2-7, with 8 bases matching TRBD1. The CDR3 has 14 amino acids. CDR1 is SEHNR, CDR2 FQNEAQ, per germline (reference sequence). The junction had 1 base not matched to a gene; V was cut back by 2 bases and J by 1 base. The CDR3 region is CASSLRTGSYEQYF. Written as DNA, the CDR3 is TGTGCCAGCAGCTTAAGGACAGGGTCCTACGAGCAGTACTTC.

The chain combines TRBV5-6 with TRBJ1-5; D is perhaps TRBD1 (5 bases). Trimming removed 4 bases from V and 5 bases from J, with 19 bases in between. Germline V gene sequence: CDR1 SGHDT, CDR2 YYEEEE. CDR3 size: 16 residues. This CDR3 reads CASSRAGGRADQPQHF. The DNA for the CDR3 is TGTGCCAGCAGCCGCGCCGGTGGCAGGGCGGATCAGCCCCAGCATTTT.

The chain couples TRBV27 to TRBJ1-2; D remains ambiguous. The V end was cut by 5 bases, the J end by 3 bases, with 10 bases between. CDR1 is MNHEY, CDR2 SMNVEV, per germline (reference sequence). CDR3 size: 13 residues. CDR3 bases: TGTGCCAGCAGTCTCTCCGGGGACTATGGCTACACCTTC. It codes for CASSLSGDYGYTF.

The gene calls are TRBV4-1 and TRBJ1-5; the match to TRBD1 covers 7 bases. After removal of 4 bases from V and 6 bases from J, the junction contained 12 bases not matched to a gene. The CDR3 has 16 residues. Germline V lookup: CDR1 MGHRA, CDR2 YSYEKL. This chain's CDR3 is CASSRGQSIMGQPQHF. The CDR3 region has the DNA TGCGCCAGCAGCCGGGGACAGTCGATCATGGGTCAGCCCCAGCATTTT.

Comment on this clone: It is unclear where the CDR3 begins or ends on the DNA, so no DNA is shown, and the CDR3 is as TCRdb lists it. The chain carries TRBV6-1 and TRBJ2-3; TRBD2 is taken as the D call from the table, unchecked against the DNA. Germline V gene lookup returns CDR1 MNHNS and CDR2 SASEGT. 12 amino acids form the CDR3, both terminal residues included. CDR3 in amino acids: CASADTQYFEVF.

This chain joins TRBV5-1 and TRBJ2-5, with a tentative D call TRBD2 (5 bases). Germline CDR1 is SGHRS and CDR2 is YFSETQ. V was cut by 2 bases and J by 4 bases, with 9 bases left in between. The CDR3 length is 13 residues. CDR3 amino acids: CASSFAGRETQYF. In DNA form, the CDR3 reads TGCGCCAGCAGCTTTGCGGGCCGAGAGACCCAGTACTTC.

The rearrangement links TRBV2 to TRBJ1-5, with D possibly TRBD1 on 6 matching bases. The germline CDR1 and CDR2 sequences are SNHLY and FYNNEI. Between the trimmed V and J ends, which lost 4 bases and 5 bases, there was a span of 9 bases. The CDR3 is made up of 13 amino acids. The chain's CDR3 is CASSGAGDQPQHF. For the CDR3, the DNA is TGTGCCAGCAGTGGGGCAGGGGATCAGCCCCAGCATTTT.

This clone was recorded only once. This chain connects TRBV5-1 to TRBJ2-7, with TRBD2 matching 7 bases. Germline CDR1 is SGHRS and CDR2 is YFSETQ. The CDR3 is 12 amino acids. Trimming removed 5 bases from V and 3 bases from J; junction bases left unmatched: 2. The CDR3 DNA sequence: TGCGCCAGCAGAGGGGAGGGCTACGAGCAGTACTTC. Protein: CASRGEGYEQYF. Variable domain in full (rest from reference TRBV5-1 and TRBJ2-7): KAGVTQTPRYLIKTRGQQVTLSCSPISGHRSVSWYQQTPGQGLQFLFEYFSETQRNKGNFPGRFSGRQFSNSRSEMNVSTLELGDSALYLCASRGEGYEQYFGPGTRLTVT.

V and J are TRBV6-5 and TRBJ1-2, with D possibly TRBD1 on 6 matching bases. The CDR3 spans 14 residues. The germline V and J ends were trimmed by 2 bases and 7 bases, with 14 bases remaining between them. From germline, CDR1 is MNHEY and CDR2 SVGAGI. CDR3 region: CASSYGRARGGYTF. For the CDR3, the DNA is TGTGCCAGCAGTTACGGGAGGGCCAGGGGTGGCTACACCTTC.

The rearrangement links TRBV2 to TRBJ2-1; no clear D gene. CDR1 and CDR2 (germline): SNHLY, FYNNEI. The CDR3 covers 13 residues. Trimming took off 4 bases at V and 3 bases at J, with 7 bases between the two ends. The CDR3 nucleotides read TGTGCCAGCAGTGTAGAAGTCTACAATGAGCAGTTCTTC. It is translated as CASSVEVYNEQFF.

The chain has TRBV5-8 and TRBJ1-3; no definite D call. This CDR3 spans 14 amino acids. V gave up 3 bases and J gave up 0 bases, with 7 bases separating them. Germline V gene data show CDR1 as SGHTS and CDR2 as YDEGEE. The DNA of the CDR3 is TGTGCCAGCAGCTCTGACACCTCTGGAAACACCATATATTTT. The encoded protein is CASSSDTSGNTIYF.

The V gene is TRBV18, the J gene TRBJ2-3, with TRBD2 matching over 9 bases. Germline assignment: CDR1 KGHSH and CDR2 LQKENI. With V trimmed by 2 bases and J by 2 bases, 8 bases remained unmatched. The CDR3 contains 17 residues. The chain's CDR3 is CASSPKGLAGNTDTQYF. For the CDR3, the DNA is TGTGCCAGCTCACCAAAGGGCCTAGCGGGAAACACAGATACGCAGTATTTT.

CDR3: CASSKRTSGGSSYNEQFF. The DNA for the CDR3 is TGTGCCAGCAGCAAGAGGACTAGCGGGGGGAGCTCCTACAATGAGCAGTTCTTC. The V gene is TRBV21-1, the J gene TRBJ2-1; the DNA was not compared with TRBD2, the D call given in the table. TRBV21-1 is a pseudogene segment. The CDR3 length is 18 residues.

This rearrangement joins TRBV2 to TRBJ1-4, with D unclear. Trimming removed 7 bases from V and 8 bases from J, with 17 bases in between. This CDR3 region has 14 residues. The germline V gene has CDR1 SNHLY and CDR2 FYNNEI. CDR3 sequence reads: CASIMEAGGEKLFF. As DNA, the CDR3 is TGTGCCAGCATAATGGAGGCAGGAGGAGAAAAACTGTTTTTT.

The rearrangement joins TRBV5-4 to TRBJ1-1; 9 nucleotides agree with TRBD1. The CDR3 consists of 13 residues. Germline CDR1 reads SGHNT; CDR2 reads YYREEE (reference sequence). Trimming cost V 4 bases and J 8 bases; bases outside gene matches: 6. The CDR3 sequence is CASSPDRGQEAFF. The CDR3 DNA reads TGTGCCAGCAGCCCGGACAGGGGACAGGAAGCTTTCTTT.

The chain is built from TRBV30 and TRBJ1-1, with D hard to call. V dropped 3 bases and J dropped 6 bases, with 8 bases sitting between them. Per germline, CDR1 GTSNPN and CDR2 SVGIG (reference sequence). The CDR3 has 11 amino acids. As DNA, the CDR3 is TGTGCCTGGAGGACTTCTTCTGAAGCTTTCTTT. The encoded protein is CAWRTSSEAFF.

This chain uses TRBV27 with TRBJ1-5; 7 positions match TRBD1. CDR3 length: 14 amino acids. Germline V CDR1 and CDR2: MNHEY, SMNVEV (reference sequence). V shed 5 bases and J 2 bases; nucleotides not matched to a gene: 3. In nucleotides, the CDR3 is TGTGCCAGCAGTGGAGACAGGGGCAATCAGCCCCAGCATTTT. Translated: CASSGDRGNQPQHF.

The V gene is TRBV5-6, the J gene TRBJ1-1; D gene unclear. Germline CDR1 and CDR2: SGHDT and YYEEEE. With 1 base removed from V and 3 bases from J, the gap between germline ends came to 7 bases. This CDR3 contains 13 residues. The CDR3: CASSLPGHTEAFF. CDR3 DNA: TGTGCCAGCAGCTTGCCGGGTCACACTGAAGCTTTCTTT.

This clone has a single count. The chain combines TRBV5-1 with TRBJ2-7, with D maybe TRBD2 (6 bases). Germline V gives CDR1 SGHRS, CDR2 YFSETQ. The CDR3 consists of 14 residues. The ends were cut back, 0 bases at V and 2 bases at J, with 9 bases in the middle. The CDR3 loop reads CASSLGPGAYEQYF. In nucleotides, the CDR3 is TGCGCCAGCAGCTTGGGTCCGGGGGCCTACGAGCAGTACTTC. The full variable domain, completed using reference TRBV5-1 and TRBJ2-7, is KAGVTQTPRYLIKTRGQQVTLSCSPISGHRSVSWYQQTPGQGLQFLFEYFSETQRNKGNFPGRFSGRQFSNSRSEMNVSTLELGDSALYLCASSLGPGAYEQYFGPGTRLTVT.

CDR3 DNA sequence: TGTGCCAGCTCCCCCTCGGGGTACTACGAGCAGTACTTC. Protein sequence: CASSPSGYYEQYF. The J gene is TRBJ2-7, the V gene TRBV27, with a possible D match to TRBD2 (5 bases). The ends were cut back, 8 bases at V and 3 bases at J, with 14 bases in the middle. Germline-derived CDR1 and CDR2 are MNHEY and SMNVEV (reference sequence). This CDR3 region has 13 residues.

The chain recombines TRBV5-8 with TRBJ1-2; 7 bases line up with TRBD1. Germline CDR1 reads SGHTS; CDR2 reads YDEGEE. This CDR3 spans 12 amino acids. The V segment lost 6 bases and the J segment 4 bases; nucleotides outside the gene matches: 3. CDR3 sequence: CASTRDSYGYTF. The DNA of the CDR3 is TGTGCCAGCACCCGGGACAGCTATGGCTACACCTTC. Complete variable domain (other parts from reference TRBV5-8 and TRBJ1-2): EAGVTQSPTHLIKTRGQQATLRCSPISGHTSVYWYQQALGLGLQFLLWYDEGEERNRGNFPPRFSGRQFPNYSSELNVNALELEDSALYLCASTRDSYGYTFGSGTRLTVV.

J is TRBJ2-2 and V is TRBV7-7; D is perhaps TRBD2 (5 bases). V was clipped by 0 bases and J by 7 bases, with 15 bases between them. Germline CDR1 SSHAT, CDR2 FNYEAQ (reference sequence). The CDR3 extends over 16 amino acids. CDR3 residues: CASSLAGLATGGELFF. In DNA form, the CDR3 reads TGTGCCAGCAGCTTAGCAGGACTGGCCACGGGCGGGGAGCTGTTTTTT.

This chain joins TRBV7-9 and TRBJ2-1; D perhaps matches TRBD1 (6 bases). V gave up 5 bases and J gave up 4 bases, with 21 bases separating them. The CDR3 covers 17 residues. In germline, CDR1 is SEHNR, CDR2 FQNEAQ (reference sequence). CDR3 in amino acids: CASSPRDVGGWYNEQFF. The CDR3 DNA reads TGTGCCAGCAGCCCAAGGGACGTAGGGGGATGGTACAATGAGCAGTTCTTC.

The V call is TRBV7-9, the J call TRBJ1-2; D not certain. The CDR3 covers 13 residues. Deletions cut 5 bases from V and 3 bases from J, with 10 bases between. Germline lookup yields CDR1 SEHNR and CDR2 FQNEAQ (reference sequence). The CDR3 sequence: CASSLGSDYGYTF. In nucleotides, the CDR3 is TGTGCCAGCAGCCTGGGCTCGGACTATGGCTACACCTTC.

This sequence joins TRBV7-2 and TRBJ2-7; 7 bases line up with TRBD1. Germline V gene sequence: CDR1 SGHTA, CDR2 FQGNSA. With V trimmed by 5 bases and J by 5 bases, 15 bases remained unmatched. The CDR3 is 16 amino acids. CDR3 sequence (DNA): TGTGCCAGCAGCCCCCGACAGGGCTCTATTCCTGACGAGCAGTACTTC. Protein: CASSPRQGSIPDEQYF.

This clone was seen a single time. The CDR3 nucleotides read TGTGCCAGCAGTTCTTCAGGGGGGGACAGGGCTTATGGCTACACCTTC. As protein: CASSSSGGDRAYGYTF. This sequence joins TRBV28 and TRBJ1-2; 9 bases fit TRBD1. V gave up 4 bases and J gave up 5 bases; unmatched junction bases: 11. This CDR3 has 16 residues. Per the germline V gene, CDR1 is MDHEN and CDR2 is SYDVKM.